This entry lists 4 T cell receptor beta chains sequenced from one sample in a study of blood T cell repertoires in COVID-19. Libraries were prepared by immunoSEQ multiplex PCR; TCRdb keeps only in-frame clonotypes and omits some of them. The sample lists approximately 220,000 clones; 90% were seen once. Sequencing used PBMCs or T cells enriched from blood (not recorded which). The receptors here all came from a man aged 25-45 years who had been exposed to COVID-19.

The chain recombines TRBV4-2 with TRBJ2-7; D is ambiguous. Germline V gives CDR1 LGHNA, CDR2 YNFKEQ. The CDR3 covers 14 residues. The V end was cut by 5 bases, the J end by 1 base, with 12 bases between. CDR3 amino acids: CASSSLGLSYEQYF. CDR3 nucleotide sequence: TGTGCCAGCAGCTCTCTTGGGCTATCCTACGAGCAGTACTTC.

The chain links TRBV7-2 to TRBJ2-7; the match to TRBD1 covers 9 bases. This CDR3 has 14 amino acids. Germline CDR1 SGHTA, CDR2 FQGNSA. V trimming: 3 bases; J trimming: 2 bases; junction bases outside the gene matches: 2. CDR3 loop: CASSLDRGAYEQYF. In nucleotides, the CDR3 is TGTGCCAGCAGCTTGGACAGGGGCGCCTACGAGCAGTACTTC.

This clone occurred once. The V gene is TRBV13, the J gene TRBJ1-6; D is undetermined. With 3 bases removed from V and 7 bases from J, the gap between germline ends came to 10 bases. The CDR3 spans 14 residues. The germline V gene encodes CDR1 PRHDT and CDR2 FYEKMQ (reference sequence). This chain's CDR3 is CASSFDGENSPLHF. In nucleotides, the CDR3 is TGTGCCAGCAGCTTCGACGGAGAGAATTCACCCCTCCACTTT.

This chain connects TRBV4-1 to TRBJ2-2; possible D gene TRBD2, 5 bases. Trimming left V 0 bases short and J 4 bases short, with 6 bases between. The CDR3 runs to 14 residues. Germline CDR1 MGHRA, CDR2 YSYEKL. The CDR3 here is CASSQDRGTGELFF. CDR3 bases: TGCGCCAGCAGCCAAGATCGGGGCACCGGGGAGCTGTTTTTT.